This TCR beta chain was observed in a study of T cells in Graves' hyperthyroidism and ophthalmopathy. Broader study findings: Among clonotypes expanded in thyroid above 0.001, most were also found in blood. Researchers report that a 13 V-J model separated ophthalmopathy from stable hyperthyroidism.

RNA transcripts yielded amplified TCR beta CDR3 regions. First-round RT-PCR of the TCR CDR3 relied on the HTBI primer set. TCRdb processed the multiplex PCR reads anew with MiXCR; each CDR3 protein has one entry. The repertoire has 500,000 to 600,000 distinct CDR3 sequences, 46% of them found once; the top ten carry about two fifths. Comment on this clonotype: Its antigen is as yet unknown.

Reasons for excluding patients were uncontrolled infection, other autoimmune disease, pregnancy or lactation. Diagnostic decisions used clinical symptoms, serum thyroxine and TRAb, thyroid ultrasound and orbital computed tomography. Trimming pared 0 bases from V and 1 base from J, leaving 9 bases between. This CDR3 is built from 15 residues. Germline V CDR1 and CDR2: SGHTA, FQGNSA. Sequenced input: peripheral blood or thyroid tissue (not recorded which). J is TRBJ1-2 and V is TRBV7-2; D perhaps matches TRBD1 (5 bases). The source is an adult woman with Graves' disease, either hyperthyroidism or ophthalmopathy (not recorded which). Here the CDR3 reads CASSLAGGSNYGYTF. The CDR3, as DNA: TGTGCCAGCAGCTTAGCGGGGGGAAGTAACTATGGCTACACCTTC. The complete variable domain, with remaining parts taken from reference TRBV7-2 and TRBJ1-2, reads GAGVSQSPSNKVTEKGKDVELRCDPISGHTALYWYRQSLGQGLEFLIYFQGNSAPDKSGLPSDRFSAERTGGSVSTLTIQRTQQEDSAVYLCASSLAGGSNYGYTFGSGTRLTVV.